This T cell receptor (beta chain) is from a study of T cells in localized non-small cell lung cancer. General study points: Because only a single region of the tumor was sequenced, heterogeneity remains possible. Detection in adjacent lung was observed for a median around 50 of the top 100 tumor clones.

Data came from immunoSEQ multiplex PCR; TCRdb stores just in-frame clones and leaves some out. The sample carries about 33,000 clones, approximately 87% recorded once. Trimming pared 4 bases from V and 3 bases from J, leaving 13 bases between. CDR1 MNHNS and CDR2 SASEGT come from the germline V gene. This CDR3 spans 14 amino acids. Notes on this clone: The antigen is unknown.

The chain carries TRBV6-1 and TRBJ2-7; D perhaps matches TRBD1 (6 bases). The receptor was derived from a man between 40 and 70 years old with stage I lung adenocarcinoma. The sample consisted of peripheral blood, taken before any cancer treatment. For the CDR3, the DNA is TGTGCCAGCAGTGGAACGGGACAAGACTACGAGCAGTACTTC. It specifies CASSGTGQDYEQYF.